This TCR beta chain was recovered during a study of cytomegalovirus exposure and HLA in healthy donors. Study-level background: The 130 or so validation repertoires, a later analysis reported, used the same platform as the 600 to 850 repertoires from the first cohort. Study-level results: The study labeled under 200 TCR beta chains cytomegalovirus-associated.

The germline CDR1 and CDR2 sequences are SQVTM and ANQGSEA. V dropped 6 bases and J dropped 0 bases, with 8 bases sitting between them. The CDR3 has 13 amino acids. A note on this clone: What it binds is not known.

Profiled with immunoSEQ multiplex PCR; TCRdb holds only in-frame clones, not every one. This table has about 130,000 clones, approximately 89% appearing once. The TCR was taken from a young woman in good health and CMV-seronegative. The rearrangement uses TRBV29-1 and TRBJ2-2; the D gene is possibly TRBD1 (5 bases). The sequencing input was PBMCs. The CDR3 DNA reads TGCAGCGTGCTGACAGCGAACACCGGGGAGCTGTTTTTT. The encoded protein is CSVLTANTGELFF.